Below are 7 T cell receptor beta chains sequenced from a single sample in a study of T cell responses to AZD1222 COVID-19 vaccine. Sequencing was performed with immunoSEQ multiplex PCR; in TCRdb, only in-frame clones are kept and a portion is missing. Among about 120,000 clones listed, roughly nine tenths were seen once. The source was peripheral blood, collected 28 days after the second AZD1222 dose. These TCRs come from an adult who received the AZD1222 COVID-19 vaccine.

The chain joins TRBV7-2 to TRBJ1-5; TRBD1 might be the D (6 bases). This CDR3 is built from 18 residues. Trimming took off 0 bases at V and 1 base at J, with 16 bases between the two ends. Germline CDR1 SGHTA, CDR2 FQGNSA. This CDR3 is CASSLAGVWGRSNQPQHF. DNA for the CDR3: TGTGCCAGCAGCTTAGCGGGAGTTTGGGGGCGAAGCAATCAGCCCCAGCATTTT.

The chain joins TRBV12-3 or TRBV12-4 to TRBJ2-5, with D unclear. This CDR3 spans 13 amino acids. Trimming took 3 bases from V and 0 from J, leaving 5 bases between them. The chain's CDR3 is CASSLAYQETQYF. DNA for the CDR3: TGTGCCAGCAGTTTGGCATACCAAGAGACCCAGTACTTC.

The V and J genes are TRBV5-4 and TRBJ1-2; D is undetermined. Per the germline V gene, CDR1 is SGHNT and CDR2 is YYREEE (reference sequence). The CDR3 extends over 12 amino acids. The ends were cut back, 0 bases at V and 7 bases at J, with 7 bases in the middle. CDR3: CASSLGLAGYTF. The CDR3 DNA reads as TGTGCCAGCAGCTTGGGATTGGCTGGCTACACCTTC.

This clone was observed once. The CDR3 DNA reads TGTGCCAGCTCACCGGTGGCAGCTAGCTCCTATAATTCACCCCTCCACTTT. Protein: CASSPVAASSYNSPLHF. The chain links TRBV18 to TRBJ1-6; D is unresolved. There are 17 residues in the CDR3. V lost 3 bases and J lost 0, with 12 bases in between. Germline V gene data show CDR1 as KGHSH and CDR2 as LQKENI.

The chain is built from TRBV12-3 or TRBV12-4 and TRBJ1-5; possible D gene TRBD1, 5 bases. The V end lost 5 bases, the J end lost 2 bases, and 7 bases lay between the germline ends. This CDR3 is 13 amino acids long. CDR3 DNA: TGTGCCAGCAGTGGGGGGGGCAATCAGCCCCAGCATTTT. Translating it yields CASSGGGNQPQHF.

This clone showed up just a few times. CDR3 residues: CASSAGVGRASTDTQYF. The CDR3 nucleotides read TGCGCCAGCAGCGCTGGGGTAGGTCGCGCTAGCACAGATACGCAGTATTTT. The rearrangement links TRBV5-1 to TRBJ2-3; D unclear. In germline, CDR1 is SGHRS, CDR2 YFSETQ. V was clipped by 4 bases and J by 0 bases, with 18 bases between them. The CDR3 contains 17 residues.

This chain joins TRBV7-6 and TRBJ2-2; 10 nucleotides match TRBD2. The CDR3 runs to 15 residues. Losses at the gene ends were 4 bases for V and 7 bases for J; bases not matched to a gene: 6. Germline V CDR1 and CDR2: SGHVS, FNYEAQ. The CDR3 spells CASSSRTSGSGELFF. The CDR3 nucleotides are TGTGCCAGCAGCTCCCGGACTAGCGGTAGCGGGGAGCTGTTTTTT.